Following are 9 T cell receptor beta chains from one sample sequenced in a study of regulatory T cells in long-lasting Graves disease. The TCR library used RNA extracted from PBMCs. TCRdb processed the reads anew with MiXCR; each CDR3 protein has one entry. This table holds several hundred distinct CDR3 sequences, just over 85% found once. Sequenced here: peripheral blood mononuclear cells (PBMCs), sampled with antithyroid drug treatment, in newly diagnosed or persistent Graves disease (not recorded which). Source of these receptors: a man aged 18 to 35 with Graves disease.

The V call is TRBV6-1, the J call TRBJ1-2; unclear D gene. Germline lookup yields CDR1 MNHNS and CDR2 SASEGT. CDR3 length: 14 amino acids. V was cut by 6 bases and J by 4 bases, with 15 bases left in between. The CDR3 DNA sequence: TGTGCCAGCAGAAGCCCGACGGAGATCTATGGCTACACCTTC. This codes for CASRSPTEIYGYTF.

The rearrangement uses TRBV18 and TRBJ2-7, with no clear D. The length of the CDR3 is 11 residues. Germline V gene sequence: CDR1 KGHSH, CDR2 LQKENI. V lost 1 base and J 7 bases, leaving 5 bases between the germline ends. The CDR3 sequence: CASSPQKEQYF. CDR3 nucleotides: TGTGCCAGCTCACCACAAAAGGAGCAGTACTTC.

The rearrangement joins TRBV2 to TRBJ2-2; D gene uncertain. The CDR3 has 11 residues. V lost 7 bases and J 2 bases, leaving 2 bases between the germline ends. Germline V gives CDR1 SNHLY, CDR2 FYNNEI. CDR3 DNA sequence: TGTGCCAGCACTAACACCGGGGAGCTGTTTTTT. Protein sequence: CASTNTGELFF.

The gene calls are TRBV11-1 and TRBJ2-1, with D unclear. The V end lost 7 bases, the J end lost 0 bases, and 10 bases lay between the germline ends. CDR1 and CDR2 (germline): SGHAT, FQDESV (reference sequence). The CDR3 is made up of 14 amino acids. The CDR3 DNA reads as TGTGCCAGCACCTCGCGGAGCTCCTACAATGAGCAGTTCTTC. Translating gives CASTSRSSYNEQFF.

The chain combines TRBV12-3 or TRBV12-4 with TRBJ2-7; the D gene is possibly TRBD1 (5 bases). This CDR3 has 14 residues. V lost 6 bases, J lost 0 bases, and 12 bases lay in between. CDR3 bases: TGTGCCAGCAGATCCCCAGGGCACTCCTACGAGCAGTACTTC. Translating gives CASRSPGHSYEQYF.

V gene TRBV9 combines with J gene TRBJ1-3, with D tentatively TRBD1 (6 bases). Trimming removed 4 bases from V and 3 bases from J, with 11 bases in between. This CDR3 contains 14 residues. Germline V gives CDR1 SGDLS, CDR2 YYNGEE. The CDR3 here is CASSPQDSGNTIYF. The CDR3 nucleotides read TGTGCCAGCAGCCCCCAGGACAGTGGAAACACCATATATTTT.

This clonotype was picked up a small number of times. The chain combines TRBV30 with TRBJ1-5; D may be TRBD1 (6 bases). The germline V gene has CDR1 GTSNPN and CDR2 SVGIG (reference sequence). The ends were cut back, 3 bases at V and 0 bases at J, with 9 bases in the middle. This CDR3 comprises 14 residues. The CDR3 loop is CAWSGTLSNQPQHF. The DNA for the CDR3 is TGTGCCTGGAGCGGGACACTTAGCAATCAGCCCCAGCATTTT.

The chain uses TRBV5-4 and TRBJ2-1; D unresolved. The V end was cut by 4 bases, the J end by 5 bases, with 10 bases between. This CDR3 is 13 amino acids long. In germline, CDR1 is SGHNT, CDR2 YYREEE (reference sequence). CDR3 nucleotide sequence: TGTGCCAGCAGCGCAGAACATCACAATGAGCAGTTCTTC. It translates to CASSAEHHNEQFF.

The rearrangement joins TRBV12-3 or TRBV12-4 to TRBJ1-1; D gene uncertain. The CDR3 consists of 13 residues. The V and J ends lost 1 base and 6 bases respectively, with 9 bases between them. The CDR3 DNA is TGTGCCAGCAGTTTAGGGGCAGGAGCTGAAGCTTTCTTT. This sequence encodes CASSLGAGAEAFF.